Listed below are T cell receptor beta chains from one sample, sequenced in a study of blood T cell repertoires in COVID-19. Libraries were prepared by immunoSEQ multiplex PCR; TCRdb keeps only in-frame clonotypes and omits some of them. Found here are some 220,000 clones, around 81% of them singletons; the top ten hold around 3%. Source material: peripheral blood. Receptors were obtained from a woman under 40 who had recovered from COVID-19. Both conserved end residues are part of each CDR3. A D gene is named only where the DNA matches it firmly. The listing skips clone size in some rows; elsewhere it reads once, few, many or a size class.

J: TRBJ1-2
V: TRBV11-1
size: .
D: .
CDR3: CASSLREGNYGYTF
DNA: TGTGCCAGCAGCTTACGAGAGGGCAACTATGGCTACACCTTC

J: TRBJ2-1
V: TRBV11-2
size: .
D: .
CDR3: CASSVSDNEQFF
DNA: TGTGCCAGCAGCGTCAGCGACAATGAGCAGTTCTTC

J: TRBJ2-1
V: TRBV9
size: .
D: TRBD2
CDR3: CASSVKGRAGHNEQFF
DNA: TGTGCCAGCAGCGTTAAGGGGAGGGCCGGGCATAATGAGCAGTTCTTC

J: TRBJ2-1
V: TRBV18
size: once
D: .
CDR3: CATRAGESYNEQFF
DNA: TGTGCCACCCGAGCGGGCGAATCATACAATGAGCAGTTCTTC

J: TRBJ2-5
V: TRBV25-1
size: .
D: TRBD2
CDR3: CASSREGSSGAQYF
DNA: TGTGCCAGCAGCCGGGAGGGGTCCTCCGGGGCCCAGTACTTC

J: TRBJ1-1
V: TRBV5-5
size: few
D: .
CDR3: CASSFSTGNTEAFF
DNA: TGTGCCAGCAGCTTCTCGACAGGGAACACTGAAGCTTTCTTT

J: TRBJ2-1
V: TRBV6-4
size: .
D: TRBD2
CDR3: CASSVTSGTYEQFF
DNA: TGTGCCAGCAGTGTAACTAGCGGGACGTATGAGCAGTTCTTC

J: TRBJ2-7
V: TRBV3-1/TRBV3-2
size: .
D: .
CDR3: CASSQAYRNPSEQYF
DNA: TGTGCCAGCAGCCAAGCGTACAGAAACCCTTCCGAGCAGTACTTC

J: TRBJ2-7
V: TRBV27
size: .
D: .
CDR3: CASSRPPGSGTYEQYF
DNA: TGTGCCAGCAGCAGGCCACCTGGCTCAGGCACTTACGAGCAGTACTTC

J: TRBJ2-7
V: TRBV6-1
size: once
D: .
CDR3: CASSEDYRDEQYF
DNA: TGTGCCAGCAGTGAAGACTATAGAGACGAGCAGTACTTC

J: TRBJ1-2
V: TRBV29-1
size: .
D: .
CDR3: CSAEGRNDKNYGYTF
DNA: TGCAGCGCCGAGGGCAGGAACGATAAGAACTATGGCTACACCTTC

J: TRBJ1-6
V: TRBV25-1
size: few
D: TRBD1
CDR3: CASSDTGGGSDSPLHF
DNA: TGTGCCAGCAGTGACACAGGGGGCGGTTCTGATTCACCCCTCCACTTT

J: TRBJ2-7
V: TRBV28
size: .
D: .
CDR3: CASSFPRGIGEQYF
DNA: TGTGCCAGCAGTTTTCCGAGGGGGATAGGCGAGCAGTACTTC

J: TRBJ2-4
V: TRBV29-1
size: .
D: .
CDR3: CSVPAHLGAKNIQYF
DNA: TGCAGCGTTCCGGCCCACCTCGGGGCCAAAAACATTCAGTACTTC

J: TRBJ1-6
V: TRBV7-9
size: few
D: TRBD1
CDR3: CASSWDSYNSPLHF
DNA: TGTGCCAGCAGCTGGGACAGCTATAATTCACCCCTCCACTTT

J: TRBJ1-2
V: TRBV28
size: .
D: TRBD1
CDR3: CASSLGWDSLYGYTF
DNA: TGTGCCAGCAGTCTGGGATGGGACAGCCTCTATGGCTACACCTTC

J: TRBJ1-2
V: TRBV12-3/TRBV12-4
size: .
D: .
CDR3: CASSLYRGYTF
DNA: TGTGCCAGCAGTTTGTACAGGGGCTACACCTTC